The 24 T cell receptor beta chains listed next were all sequenced from one sample in a study of blood T cell repertoires in COVID-19. Sequencing was performed with immunoSEQ multiplex PCR; in TCRdb, only in-frame clones are kept and a portion is missing. The sample yields over 250,000 clones, about 90% seen once. Sample: peripheral blood. The receptors shown here come from a woman aged 70-85 years with COVID-19, enrolled during active disease.

This chain joins TRBV4-1 and TRBJ1-5, with D tentatively TRBD1 (5 bases). CDR3 length: 16 residues. Trimming cost V 1 base and J 6 bases, with 16 bases left between them. Germline V CDR1 and CDR2: MGHRA, YSYEKL. CDR3 sequence reads: CASSQGIGQGRQPQHF. CDR3 in DNA: TGCGCCAGCAGCCAAGGAATAGGGCAGGGCCGTCAGCCCCAGCATTTT.

The chain employs TRBV10-3 and TRBJ1-2, with 10 positions matching TRBD1. CDR1 and CDR2 from the germline V gene are ENHRY and SYGVKD. The CDR3 is 12 amino acids. After removal of 6 bases from V and 8 bases from J, the junction contained 3 bases not matched to a gene. Written as DNA, the CDR3 is TGTGCCATCAGGGAGACAGGGGGCGGCTACACCTTC. It codes for CAIRETGGGYTF.

This sequence joins TRBV6-6 and TRBJ1-1; D perhaps matches TRBD1 (5 bases). The CDR3 extends over 14 amino acids. With 7 bases removed from V and 5 bases from J, the gap between germline ends came to 17 bases. In germline, CDR1 is MNHNY, CDR2 SVGAGI (reference sequence). The CDR3, as DNA: TGTGCCAGCACCCAATTCGGGGGAAGAACTGAAGCTTTCTTT. As protein: CASTQFGGRTEAFF.

The J gene is TRBJ2-1, the V gene TRBV5-5; the D gene is possibly TRBD1 (5 bases). Trimming shortened V by 2 bases and J by 6 bases, and 15 bases separated the two germline ends. This CDR3 spans 15 amino acids. Germline CDR1 is SGHKS and CDR2 is YYEKEE (reference sequence). CDR3 coding DNA: TGTGCCAGCAGCTTTAGACAGTCTCAAGCCAATGAGCAGTTCTTC. This encodes CASSFRQSQANEQFF.

In DNA form, the CDR3 reads TGTGCCAGCAGCCTAGTAGCGGGAGGTGACTACGAGCAGTACTTC. As protein: CASSLVAGGDYEQYF. The V call is TRBV7-2, the J call TRBJ2-7, with 10 bases aligning to TRBD2. The CDR3 is 15 residues long. Trimming cost V 5 bases and J 3 bases; bases outside gene matches: 7. Germline loops: CDR1 SGHTA, CDR2 FQGNSA.

This chain links TRBV7-9 with TRBJ1-2; 7 bases are shared with TRBD1. The ends lost 2 bases at V and 8 bases at J; junction bases unmatched: 14. The CDR3 contains 16 residues. Germline CDR1 is SEHNR and CDR2 is FQNEAQ (reference sequence). The CDR3 nucleotides are TGTGCCAGCAGCTTATCCCGACAGGGAGGAGTAAGCGGCTACACCTTC. Residues: CASSLSRQGGVSGYTF.

This clone was picked up one time. The rearrangement links TRBV7-9 to TRBJ1-2, with 8 bases aligning to TRBD1. The CDR3 spans 15 residues. In germline, CDR1 is SEHNR, CDR2 FQNEAQ (reference sequence). Losses at the gene ends were 5 bases for V and 3 bases for J; bases not matched to a gene: 8. The CDR3 region has the DNA TGTGCCAGCAGCCGAGGACAGGGAGTAGACTATGGCTACACCTTC. This translates into CASSRGQGVDYGYTF.

The V gene is TRBV7-6, the J gene TRBJ2-7, with 7 bases that match TRBD2. The trim removed 1 base at V and 0 bases at J, leaving 3 bases unmatched. The germline V gene encodes CDR1 SGHVS and CDR2 FNYEAQ. The CDR3 sequence is 15 residues long. CDR3 amino acids: CASSLGTSVSYEQYF. In DNA form, the CDR3 reads TGTGCCAGCAGCTTAGGGACTAGTGTCTCCTACGAGCAGTACTTC.

V is TRBV5-6 and J is TRBJ1-2, with TRBD1 matching 7 bases. Losses at the gene ends were 5 bases for V and 2 bases for J; bases not matched to a gene: 6. The CDR3 is made up of 14 amino acids. Germline-derived CDR1 and CDR2 are SGHDT and YYEEEE. The CDR3 coding sequence is TGTGCCAGCAGTCCCTTGACAGGGAACTATGGCTACACCTTC. This translates into CASSPLTGNYGYTF.

V gene TRBV5-8 combines with J gene TRBJ1-3, with no clear D. The CDR3 extends over 14 amino acids. V was cut by 6 bases and J by 0 bases, with 10 bases left in between. Germline V lookup: CDR1 SGHTS, CDR2 YDEGEE. The CDR3 DNA follows: TGTGCCAGCACCCTCGGGAGCTCTGGAAACACCATATATTTT. Translated, it gives CASTLGSSGNTIYF.

The chain recombines TRBV5-6 with TRBJ2-1; TRBD2 matches 8 bases. CDR1 is SGHDT and CDR2 is YYEEEE in the germline V gene. V was pared by 7 bases and J by 0 bases, with 9 bases of the junction left unmatched. The length of the CDR3 is 16 residues. Here the CDR3 DNA reads TGTGCCAGCTTACCGCCCGGGGGGGCCTCCTACAATGAGCAGTTCTTC. Protein product: CASLPPGGASYNEQFF.

This clone has only one observation. V usage is TRBV6-2 or TRBV6-3 and J usage is TRBJ1-5; TRBD1 agrees at 8 bases. CDR3 length: 18 amino acids. The junction had 7 bases not matched to a gene; V was cut back by 0 bases and J by 0 bases. Germline V gives CDR1 MNHEY, CDR2 SVGEGT. Here the CDR3 reads CASSYSTGTGHSNQPQHF. CDR3 sequence (DNA): TGTGCCAGCAGTTACTCGACCGGGACAGGCCATAGCAATCAGCCCCAGCATTTT.

This chain connects TRBV7-6 to TRBJ2-2; TRBD2 matches 11 bases. J was trimmed by 1 base and V by 4 bases; bases with no gene match: 2. Germline-derived CDR1 and CDR2 are SGHVS and FNYEAQ. This CDR3 comprises 16 residues. For the CDR3, the DNA is TGTGCCAGCAGCTCTAGCGGGAGGATGAACACCGGGGAGCTGTTTTTT. Its protein is CASSSSGRMNTGELFF. Full variable domain (remainder filled in from reference TRBV7-6 and TRBJ2-2): GAGVSQSPRYKVTKRGQDVALRCDPISGHVSLYWYRQALGQGPEFLTYFNYEAQQDKSGLPNDRFSAERPEGSISTLTIQRTEQRDSAMYRCASSSSGRMNTGELFFGEGSRLTVL.

The chain couples TRBV5-4 to TRBJ1-4; TRBD1 agrees at 10 bases. Germline CDR1 and CDR2: SGHNT and YYREEE (reference sequence). The CDR3 runs 16 residues. V was pared by 4 bases and J by 2 bases, with 5 bases of the junction left unmatched. The CDR3 nucleotides are TGTGCCAGCAGCGGATGGACAGGGGGTACTAATGAAAAACTGTTTTTT. It translates to CASSGWTGGTNEKLFF. The whole variable domain, filled in from reference TRBV5-4 and TRBJ1-4, reads ETGVTQSPTHLIKTRGQQVTLRCSSQSGHNTVSWYQQALGQGPQFIFQYYREEENGRGNFPPRFSGLQFPNYSSELNVNALELDDSALYLCASSGWTGGTNEKLFFGSGTQLSVL.

This clone was recorded once. The gene calls are TRBV11-3 and TRBJ2-7, with D possibly matching TRBD1 (5 bases). The CDR3 is 13 amino acids. Germline-derived CDR1 and CDR2 are SGHNT and YENEEA. The V gene lost 2 bases and the J gene lost 1 base, with 6 bases spanning the gap. The CDR3 DNA follows: TGTGCCAGCAGCTTATCAGGGTCCTACGAGCAGTACTTC. This sequence encodes CASSLSGSYEQYF.

The rearrangement joins TRBV28 to TRBJ2-1, with 7 bases aligning to TRBD2. The CDR3 contains 15 residues. V shed 10 bases and J 3 bases; nucleotides not matched to a gene: 12. Per the germline V gene, CDR1 is MDHEN and CDR2 is SYDVKM. Here the CDR3 reads CATVREAGFYNEQFF. CDR3 DNA: TGTGCCACCGTTCGGGAGGCGGGATTCTACAATGAGCAGTTCTTC.

The chain recombines TRBV6-6 with TRBJ2-2; the match to TRBD1 covers 8 bases. V was clipped by 6 bases and J by 6 bases; unmatched bases: 9. CDR3 length: 15 amino acids. CDR1 MNHNY and CDR2 SVGAGI come from the germline V gene (reference sequence). The CDR3 loop reads CASRDRADSAGELFF. The DNA for the CDR3 is TGTGCCAGCAGGGACAGGGCTGATTCCGCCGGGGAGCTGTTTTTT.

The chain couples TRBV5-1 to TRBJ2-1, with D tentatively TRBD1 (6 bases). Germline V gene data show CDR1 as SGHRS and CDR2 as YFSETQ. The V gene lost 4 bases and the J gene lost 4 bases, with 12 bases spanning the gap. CDR3 length equals 14 residues. The CDR3 spells CASSRGQKYNEQFF. CDR3 coding DNA: TGCGCCAGCAGCCGAGGACAGAAATACAATGAGCAGTTCTTC.

The chain combines TRBV3-1 (or the pseudogene TRBV3-2) with TRBJ2-7; the D is unclear. The CDR3 is made up of 15 amino acids. With 0 bases removed from V and 0 bases from J, the gap between germline ends came to 9 bases. Germline CDR1 and CDR2: LGHDT and YNNKEL (reference sequence). The CDR3 region has the DNA TGTGCCAGCAGCCAAGAAGGTCACAGCTCCTACGAGCAGTACTTC. Its translation is CASSQEGHSSYEQYF.

The rearrangement links TRBV28 to TRBJ2-2, with a tentative D call TRBD1 (6 bases). CDR1 is MDHEN and CDR2 is SYDVKM in the germline V gene. The CDR3 length is 14 residues. V lost 8 bases, J lost 1 base, and 11 bases lay in between. CDR3 region: CASVQGGNTGELFF. In nucleotides, the CDR3 is TGTGCCAGCGTACAGGGCGGGAACACCGGGGAGCTGTTTTTT.

The chain joins TRBV5-4 to TRBJ2-3; 8 bases are a match to TRBD2. The ends lost 5 bases at V and 0 bases at J; junction bases unmatched: 8. Germline CDR1 reads SGHNT; CDR2 reads YYREEE (reference sequence). The CDR3 loop spans 16 amino acids. Here the CDR3 reads CASRGWGLGSTDTQYF. In nucleotides, the CDR3 is TGTGCCAGCAGGGGATGGGGACTAGGGAGCACAGATACGCAGTATTTT. Complete variable domain (other parts from reference TRBV5-4 and TRBJ2-3): ETGVTQSPTHLIKTRGQQVTLRCSSQSGHNTVSWYQQALGQGPQFIFQYYREEENGRGNFPPRFSGLQFPNYSSELNVNALELDDSALYLCASRGWGLGSTDTQYFGPGTRLTVL.

The genes are TRBV6-6 and TRBJ1-5; 8 bases align to TRBD1. Germline CDR1 reads MNHNY; CDR2 reads SVGAGI (reference sequence). CDR3 length: 16 residues. With V trimmed by 0 bases and J by 1 base, 2 bases remained unmatched. The CDR3 spells CASSYSTGVSNQPQHF. The CDR3 bases are TGTGCCAGCAGTTACTCGACAGGGGTGAGCAATCAGCCCCAGCATTTT.

J is TRBJ2-7 and V is TRBV19; possibly TRBD2 for D (8 bases). Germline CDR1 is LNHDA and CDR2 is SQIVND (reference sequence). V was pared by 2 bases and J by 3 bases, with 17 bases between. The CDR3 spans 16 residues. DNA of the CDR3: TGTGCCAGTAGTATATCGGGAGGGGGACAGAGCTACGAGCAGTACTTC. Translation gives CASSISGGGQSYEQYF.

CDR3 amino acids: CASSLSSGGLNQPQHF. CDR3 coding DNA: TGTGCCAGCAGTTTATCTAGTGGGGGACTCAATCAGCCCCAGCATTTT. The chain has TRBV2 and TRBJ1-5; possible D gene TRBD1, 5 bases. Germline CDR1 is SNHLY and CDR2 is FYNNEI. Trimming took off 5 bases at V and 3 bases at J, with 17 bases between the two ends. There are 16 residues in the CDR3. Combining the CDR3 with reference TRBV2 and TRBJ1-5 gives the whole variable domain EPEVTQTPSHQVTQMGQEVILRCVPISNHLYFYWYRQILGQKVEFLVSFYNNEISEKSEIFDDQFSVERPDGSNFTLKIRSTKLEDSAMYFCASSLSSGGLNQPQHFGDGTRLSIL.